These 18 T cell receptor beta chains were sequenced from one sample in a study of T-cell memory formation after mild COVID-19. TCRdb reprocessed the 5' RACE reads with MiXCR, giving one entry per CDR3 protein. The sample records roughly 480,000 distinct CDR3 sequences, roughly 23% being singletons. The sample comprised PBMCs or a T cell subset sorted from them (not recorded which). All receptors derive from an adult woman who had mild COVID-19 (a few samples of this study predate the infection). Cell type and time point are not known.

This clonotype came up once. V usage is TRBV12-3 or TRBV12-4 and J usage is TRBJ2-1; 10 bases align to TRBD2. V shed 6 bases, J shed 6 bases, and the junction held 8 bases outside the gene matches. The CDR3 runs to 15 residues. The CDR3 sequence is CASRNQRGGINEQFF. CDR3 in DNA: TGTGCCAGCAGGAACCAGCGGGGGGGCATCAATGAGCAGTTCTTC.

This rearrangement joins TRBV6-6 to TRBJ1-5; the D gene is possibly TRBD1 (5 bases). The V end was cut by 7 bases, the J end by 0 bases, with 16 bases between. CDR1 and CDR2 from the germline V gene are MNHNY and SVGAGI (reference sequence). The CDR3 runs to 16 residues. This chain's CDR3 is CASTNRETDSNQPQHF. In nucleotides, the CDR3 is TGTGCCAGCACCAATAGAGAGACAGATAGCAATCAGCCCCAGCATTTT.

This clonotype was seen a few times. The J gene is TRBJ1-1, the V gene TRBV7-6; D may be TRBD1 (6 bases). Germline lookup yields CDR1 SGHVS and CDR2 FNYEAQ. V lost 1 base to trimming and J lost 1 base, with 10 bases between them. The CDR3 is 15 amino acids. The CDR3 region has the DNA TGTGCCAGCAGCTTAGAAACAGGGCCGAACACTGAAGCTTTCTTT. Protein product: CASSLETGPNTEAFF.

The chain is built from TRBV7-9 and TRBJ1-2; D is unresolved. The CDR3 is 13 residues long. CDR1 SEHNR and CDR2 FQNEAQ come from the germline V gene (reference sequence). The V gene lost 1 base and the J gene lost 5 bases, with 8 bases spanning the gap. The CDR3 DNA is TGTGCCAGCAGCTTAGGGGCACTGTATGGCTACACCTTC. Protein product: CASSLGALYGYTF.

The V gene is TRBV30, the J gene TRBJ2-5, with D unresolved. The germline V gene encodes CDR1 GTSNPN and CDR2 SVGIG (reference sequence). V was clipped by 4 bases and J by 7 bases, with 13 bases between them. This CDR3 has 12 amino acids. The CDR3 DNA is TGTGCCTGGACCCTGACGGTGGGGACCCAGTACTTC. Translating gives CAWTLTVGTQYF. Drawing the rest from reference TRBV30 and TRBJ2-5, the complete variable domain is SQTIHQWPATLVQPVGSPLSLECTVEGTSNPNLYWYRQAAGRGLQLLFYSVGIGQISSEVPQNLSASRPQDRQFILSSKKLLLSDSGFYLCAWTLTVGTQYFGPGTRLLVL.

J is TRBJ1-5 and V is TRBV9, with TRBD1 identical over 7 bases. The CDR3 loop spans 15 amino acids. The V segment lost 6 bases and the J segment 3 bases; nucleotides outside the gene matches: 9. Looked up from germline, CDR1 is SGDLS and CDR2 is YYNGEE. The DNA for the CDR3 is TGTGCCAGCACCCCGGGGGACAGCTCCAATCAGCCCCAGCATTTT. It specifies CASTPGDSSNQPQHF.

This clonotype was seen a few times. The chain is built from TRBV27 and TRBJ2-7; TRBD1 matches at 8 bases. CDR3 size: 14 residues. CDR1 MNHEY and CDR2 SMNVEV come from the germline V gene (reference sequence). Trimming removed 4 bases from V and 3 bases from J; junction bases left unmatched: 5. The CDR3 reads CASSSGQGYYEQYF. CDR3 nucleotides: TGTGCCAGCAGTTCCGGACAGGGTTACTACGAGCAGTACTTC.

The chain employs TRBV3-1 and TRBJ2-7; 7 bases map to TRBD2. CDR3 length: 17 residues. Looked up from germline, CDR1 is LGHDT and CDR2 is YNNKEL (reference sequence). The trim removed 0 bases at V and 7 bases at J, leaving 15 bases unmatched. The CDR3, as DNA: TGTGCCAGCAGCCAAGACCCTCGGGGCGGGGCGGGACTAGAGCAGTACTTC. Protein product: CASSQDPRGGAGLEQYF.

V and J are TRBV5-1 and TRBJ2-7; D is unclear. The CDR3 loop spans 14 amino acids. The V gene's germline CDR1 is SGHRS and CDR2 YFSETQ. Trimming pared 1 base from V and 2 bases from J, leaving 10 bases between. In nucleotides, the CDR3 is TGCGCCAGCAGCTTGTTTACGGAGACCTACGAGCAGTACTTC. Amino acids: CASSLFTETYEQYF.

This clonotype was detected many times. A read error may produce the germline difference seen at one junction end. The chain joins TRBV5-1 to TRBJ2-7, with 12 bases identical to TRBD2. CDR1 SGHRS and CDR2 YFSETQ come from the germline V gene. The CDR3 consists of 14 residues. The CDR3 sequence is CASSLTSGGSFSDF. For the CDR3, the DNA is TGCGCCAGCAGCTTGACTAGCGGGGGGTCCTTCTCGGACTTC.

This clonotype has a handful of counts. The junction departs from the called germline gene at one end, perhaps through a read error. V is TRBV7-7 and J is TRBJ2-1, with TRBD2 identical over 8 bases. CDR1 is SSHAT, CDR2 FNYEAQ, per germline (reference sequence). This CDR3 region has 14 residues. The CDR3 DNA reads TGTGCTAGCAGCTTAGCGGGGACTTCAAATGAGCAGTTCTTC. Its protein is CASSLAGTSNEQFF.

This chain connects TRBV12-3 or TRBV12-4 to TRBJ2-2, with D maybe TRBD2 (5 bases). Trimming stripped 7 bases from V and 6 bases from J, with 9 bases between. The CDR3 covers 12 residues. CDR3 DNA: TGTGCCAGCATCCTCGGGGCCGGGGAGCTGTTTTTT. As protein: CASILGAGELFF.

In regard to this clonotype: The germline gene is not matched at one end of the junction; a read error may be the cause. The chain joins TRBV9 to TRBJ2-1; 14 positions match TRBD2. Germline CDR1 and CDR2: SGDLS and YYNGEE. The CDR3 is 15 amino acids. As DNA, the CDR3 is TGTGCCAGCAGCTCTCACGATTGGACTAGCGGGAGGCTACGCTTC. Translated, it gives CASSSHDWTSGRLRF.

CDR3 loop: CASSLSGFLEYEQYF. DNA of the CDR3: TGTGCCAGCAGCTTATCCGGTTTCCTCGAATACGAGCAGTACTTC. The chain is built from TRBV5-6 and TRBJ2-7; D gene ambiguous. The germline gives CDR1 SGHDT, CDR2 YYEEEE. This CDR3 contains 15 residues. Trimming cost V 2 bases and J 4 bases, with 16 bases left between them.

The chain couples TRBV20-1 to TRBJ1-5; TRBD1 might be the D (5 bases). Deletions cut 0 bases from V and 5 bases from J, with 11 bases between. This CDR3 has 14 amino acids. Germline lookup yields CDR1 DFQATT and CDR2 SNEGSKA (reference sequence). In DNA form, the CDR3 reads TGCAGTGCTAGAGAGGAGGGGAGGTATCAGCCCCAGCATTTT. It yields the protein CSAREEGRYQPQHF.

The chain employs TRBV7-3 and TRBJ2-1; 10 bases line up with TRBD1. CDR1 and CDR2 from the germline V gene are SGHTA and FQGTGA. The trim removed 5 bases at V and 8 bases at J, leaving 6 bases unmatched. The CDR3 has 14 residues. DNA for the CDR3: TGTGCCAGCAGCCCTGGACAGGGGGTGTATGAGCAGTTCTTC. Its translation is CASSPGQGVYEQFF.

In its sample, this clonotype was seen many times. At one end the junction does not follow the germline gene, possibly because of a read error. As DNA, the CDR3 is TGTGCCAGCAGCTTAGCGGGGGGCACAGATACGCAGTATTTT. Residues: CASSLAGGTDTQYF. V usage is TRBV5-1 and J usage is TRBJ2-3; 9 bases match TRBD2. Germline CDR1 reads SGHRS; CDR2 reads YFSETQ. This CDR3 spans 14 amino acids.

This clonotype was seen more than once but under ten times. The chain employs TRBV29-1 and TRBJ2-3; 8 bases agree with TRBD2. Germline V gene sequence: CDR1 SQVTM, CDR2 ANQGSEA. The CDR3 has 16 residues. After removal of 4 bases from V and 3 bases from J, the junction contained 12 bases not matched to a gene. The CDR3 sequence: CSVVAGNLRLTDTQYF. The CDR3 nucleotides read TGCAGCGTTGTAGCGGGGAACCTCAGGCTAACAGATACGCAGTATTTT.